This T cell receptor beta chain was sequenced for a study of Ad26.COV2.S vaccination and SARS-CoV-2 variants (dated by TCRdb to the early 2020s). At the level of the whole study: Vaccine-arm donors came from COV1001, a multicentre, randomized, double-blind, placebo-controlled phase I-IIa trial of Ad26.COV2.S in healthy adults. Ad26.COV2.S was administered intramuscularly at a dose of 5x10^10 or 1x10^11 viral particles, either as one shot or as two shots given 56 days apart. TCRbeta repertoire sequencing served as the tool for gauging how specific and how broad the SARS-CoV-2-reactive T cell receptors were following Ad26.COV2.S vaccination. A total of about 30 samples were included in the TCR-sequenced set, comprising approximately 20 Ad26.COV2.S vaccine recipients, 5 placebo recipients and 8 SARS-CoV-2 convalescent individuals. Blinding of investigators to trial group allocation was maintained during experiments and outcome assessment. Trial participants were randomized into five groups of five: low-dose or high-dose Ad26.COV2.S given once or twice, or placebo on both occasions.

The sample's treatment or condition label, in plain terms: approximately 18 received Ad26.COV2.S at low or high dose, single or two shots; five or six received placebo; per-sample allocation not given. For vaccine and placebo recipients, the sequenced repertoires came from samples collected on day 63 after the first injection. Cohort 1b enrolled some 25 adults aged 18-55 years at a single site in Boston, USA, between 29 July and 7 August 2020. Ad26.COV2.S consisted of a replication-incompetent adenovirus type 26 vector by which a prefusion-stabilized SARS-CoV-2 spike protein from the original Wuhan strain was expressed. Taken from the germline V gene, the CDR1 and CDR2 loops are SGHDT and YYEEEE. Counted from cysteine to phenylalanine, this CDR3 has 14 amino acids. The CDR3 DNA has 42 bases and is translated from base 1. A distance of 9 bases separates the germline ends of V and J, which lose 4 bases and 2 bases respectively.

The immunoSEQ Assay was used to sequence TCRbeta CDR3 regions. After extraction, genomic DNA underwent amplification by bias-controlled multiplex PCR, followed by high-throughput sequencing. The paper's processing steps were these. To quantify the absolute abundance of every unique TCRbeta CDR3 region, sequences were collapsed and filtered. T cell fraction was estimated by normalization of TCRbeta template counts to usable DNA, with usable DNA being measured through amplification of reference genes present in all nucleated cells. Repertoire TCRs were annotated as SARS-CoV-2-specific when V gene, CDR3 amino acid sequence and J gene were exactly matched to a known reactive TCR set. The reference SARS-CoV-2 TCR set was obtained from MIRA and was filtered for enrichment in COVID-19-positive ImmuneCODE repertoires, whereby public or cross-reactive TCRs were removed. Using the MIRA antigens, annotated TCRs were further analysed by specific ORF or by position within an ORF. Breadth was defined as annotated unique rearrangements over total unique productive rearrangements; depth was the summed frequency of those rearrangements. TCR breadth was compared between groups using two-sided Wilcoxon rank-sum tests. TCRdb took this table from immuneACCESS and kept in-frame rearrangements with V and J called. Such tables lack part of the clones; where checked against another copy, unresolved V genes explain under half of the gap, and the rest is unexplained. That table gives V, J and clone size, and the DNA gave D and trimming. The sample table contains around 420,000 clones; only one count was recorded for roughly 88% of them. About 4% of the sample goes to the ten largest clones.

Paper-wide results and their limitations: Spike-specific TCR breadth was higher in Ad26.COV2.S recipients than in placebo recipients (P = 0.0014). The study was not powered for comparison of responses between vaccine doses or regimens. After vaccination, substantial breadth of spike-specific CD8+ and CD4+ T cell responses was reported. The authors noted that total T cell responses may have been underestimated by the TCR breadth and depth analyses. Vaccine and placebo recipients had similar non-spike TCR breadth, a finding consistent with the vaccine containing only spike.

Concerning this clone itself: Its binding antigen is unknown. No base quality values were provided; no much bigger clone lies one nucleotide off.

The V and J segments used are TRBV5-6 and TRBJ1-4; the D gene cannot be resolved reliably. This receptor was identified in a person between 18 and 60 years old who received the Ad26.COV2.S COVID-19 vaccine or a placebo. Specimen: peripheral blood, collected in a trial of Ad26.COV2.S vaccine versus placebo. The DNA sequence is TGTGCCAGCAGCCACCTCTCCACTAATGAAAAACTGTTTTTT. Its amino acids are CASSHLSTNEKLFF.